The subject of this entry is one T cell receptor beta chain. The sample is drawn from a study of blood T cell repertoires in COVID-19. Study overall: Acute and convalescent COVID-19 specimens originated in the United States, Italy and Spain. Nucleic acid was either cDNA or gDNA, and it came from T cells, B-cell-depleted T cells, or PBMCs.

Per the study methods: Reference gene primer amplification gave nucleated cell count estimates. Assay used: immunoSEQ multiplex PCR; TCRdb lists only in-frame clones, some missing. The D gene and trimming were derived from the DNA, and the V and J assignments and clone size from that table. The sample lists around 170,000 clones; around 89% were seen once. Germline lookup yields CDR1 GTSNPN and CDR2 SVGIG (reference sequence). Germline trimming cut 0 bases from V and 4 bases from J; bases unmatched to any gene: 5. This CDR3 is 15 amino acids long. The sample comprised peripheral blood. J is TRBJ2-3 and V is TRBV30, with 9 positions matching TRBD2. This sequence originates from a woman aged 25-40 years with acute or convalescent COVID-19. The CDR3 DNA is TGTGCCTGGAGTGTAAGGGGACTAGCACCAGATACGCAGTATTTT. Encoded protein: CAWSVRGLAPDTQYF.